Listed below are T cell receptor beta chains from one sample, sequenced in a study of T cells expressing NK-cell markers. From its re-call of the 5' RACE reads, TCRdb lists each CDR3 protein once, without DNA. The sample has about 150,000 distinct CDR3 sequences. Material for sequencing was blood T cells: a sorted CD56 or NKG2C T cell subset, CD4+ or CD8+ T cells, or bulk PBMC T cells (not recorded which). All receptors come from a man aged 18 to 35 in good health. CDR3s include the opening cysteine and the closing phenylalanine or tryptophan. The listing skips clone size in some rows; elsewhere it reads once, few, many or a size class.

TRBV27	TRBJ2-5	NA	CASSLYPGGGLETQYF
TRBV29-1	TRBJ1-1	NA	CSVGEAGRSTEAFF
TRBV4-3	TRBJ2-7	NA	CASSQDTVVGEQYF
TRBV7-9	TRBJ2-5	NA	CASSFPSDVVGETQYF
TRBV18	TRBJ2-1	medium-sized	CASSNRGGSYNEQFF
TRBV30	TRBJ1-4	NA	CAWSTGTGGTEKLFF
TRBV29-1	TRBJ2-7	NA	CSVEAWDSSTYEQYF
TRBV29-1	TRBJ2-7	NA	CSAETSAYEQYF
TRBV5-1	TRBJ2-1	NA	CASSSTGAPSNEQFF
TRBV12-3/TRBV12-4	TRBJ1-2	NA	CASSLAGLRNYGYTF
TRBV20-1	TRBJ2-1	NA	CSANPPGTDTYNEQFF
TRBV4-1	TRBJ2-5	NA	CASSQRLEETQYF
TRBV5-6	TRBJ2-6	NA	CASSLGNIGGLRSGANVLTF
TRBV12-3/TRBV12-4	TRBJ2-3	NA	CASSSQGAAGVDTQYF
TRBV10-3	TRBJ2-7	NA	CATRRLAGDYEQYF
TRBV23-1	TRBJ2-3	NA	CASTLLLQGGADTQYF
TRBV4-1	TRBJ2-7	NA	CASSPRQGSNEQYF
TRBV7-6	TRBJ2-7	NA	CASSPRAGSSYEQYF
TRBV29-1	TRBJ1-1	NA	CSVTTGLTEAFF
TRBV7-9	TRBJ2-7	NA	CASSTITSFHEQYF
TRBV14	TRBJ2-7	NA	CASSQAGSEQYF
TRBV14	TRBJ1-1	NA	CASSFFGQGGTEAFF
TRBV6-2/TRBV6-3	TRBJ2-7	NA	CASSYVGGPYEQYF
TRBV6-5	TRBJ2-1	NA	CASSYSYPAVTDNEQFF
TRBV27	TRBJ2-5	NA	CASSLGTPPETQYF
TRBV5-6	TRBJ1-4	NA	CASSFRDAGHGEKLFF
TRBV6-1	TRBJ2-1	NA	CASSPTRSPLNEQFF
TRBV7-9	TRBJ1-5	NA	CASSLETGGGNQPQHF
TRBV6-1	TRBJ1-4	NA	CASSIYTGGPKTNEKLFF
TRBV9	TRBJ2-1	NA	CASSGGQGDEQFF
TRBV4-1	TRBJ2-1	NA	CASSQAPSNNEQFF
TRBV7-3	TRBJ2-5	NA	CASSLYHGETQYF
TRBV7-9	TRBJ1-1	NA	CASRLGGAEAFF
TRBV12-3/TRBV12-4	TRBJ2-3	NA	CASRPPGLPEPQYF
TRBV29-1	TRBJ2-1	NA	CSVVYGLRPYNEQFF
TRBV4-2	TRBJ1-1	NA	CASSATVETEAFF
TRBV12-3/TRBV12-4	TRBJ2-1	NA	CASSLGDEYNEQFF
TRBV12-3/TRBV12-4	TRBJ2-3	NA	CASSQSRADTQYF
TRBV12-3/TRBV12-4	TRBJ2-1	NA	CASRYAGLAGSNEQFF
TRBV4-2	TRBJ2-1	NA	CASSQAELAGEWGSYNEQFF
TRBV4-1	TRBJ1-2	NA	CASSQIPEPGVRGYTF
TRBV15	TRBJ2-1	NA	CATSRVAGGSYNEQFF
TRBV6-1	TRBJ1-5	NA	CASSPRGRIRTTSNQPQHF
TRBV12-3/TRBV12-4	TRBJ2-3	NA	CASRQGWASTDTQYF
TRBV27	TRBJ2-1	NA	CASSLRGGRSVYNEQFF
TRBV5-1	TRBJ2-1	NA	CASSPRQGGPNEQFF